The 16 T cell receptor beta chains presented below share a single source sample, sequenced in a study of T-cell reconstitution after alpha-beta-depleted transplantation in children. Unique molecular identifiers featured in how the TCRbeta library was prepared. In TCRdb, the PCR reads were re-called with MiXCR into one record per CDR3 protein. The sample records about 830,000 distinct CDR3 sequences, less than 20% being singletons. Sequenced here: PBMCs, mostly from graft donor cells, sampled 360 days after TCRalphabeta/CD19-depleted stem cell transplant. These TCRs come from a male patient between 10 and 17 years old who had a stem cell transplant for acute lymphoblastic leukemia, so the T cells may come from the graft donor.

This clonotype was observed a few times. V gene TRBV5-1 combines with J gene TRBJ1-2; maybe TRBD1 (5 bases). V dropped 3 bases and J dropped 6 bases, with 9 bases sitting between them. Germline values: CDR1 SGHRS, CDR2 YFSETQ. This CDR3 has 12 residues. The CDR3 bases are TGCGCCAGCAGCTCCAGGACAAATGGCTACACCTTC. Residues: CASSSRTNGYTF.

This clonotype was observed many times. As DNA, the CDR3 is TGCAGCGTTGAGGAGGACAGGGGCGCCTCTAACTATGGCTACACCTTC. Its protein product is CSVEEDRGASNYGYTF. This sequence joins TRBV29-1 and TRBJ1-2; TRBD1 matches 9 bases. Germline V lookup: CDR1 SQVTM, CDR2 ANQGSEA. This CDR3 has 16 amino acids. After removal of 3 bases from V and 0 bases from J, the junction contained 8 bases not matched to a gene.

This clonotype was counted only a few times. The chain employs TRBV7-9 and TRBJ2-1; D is perhaps TRBD2 (5 bases). Trimming stripped 3 bases from V and 10 bases from J, with 10 bases between. This CDR3 is built from 12 residues. Germline V gene sequence: CDR1 SEHNR, CDR2 FQNEAQ (reference sequence). CDR3 sequence (DNA): TGTGCCAGCAGCTTTTCCTGGGAGGAGCAGTTCTTC. This gives the protein CASSFSWEEQFF.

This clonotype was seen at least ten times. This sequence joins TRBV12-3 or TRBV12-4 and TRBJ2-2; no definite D call. This CDR3 has 15 residues. Trimming pared 2 bases from V and 7 bases from J, leaving 14 bases between. CDR3 sequence (DNA): TGTGCCAGCAGTTTACTAGTCAACTTCAACGGGGAGCTGTTTTTT. Protein: CASSLLVNFNGELFF.

The V call is TRBV4-1, the J call TRBJ2-7; perhaps TRBD2 as D (6 bases). The V end was cut by 4 bases, the J end by 5 bases, with 15 bases between. Per germline, CDR1 MGHRA and CDR2 YSYEKL. The CDR3 runs 14 residues. CDR3: CASSPSAWGNEQYF. CDR3 in DNA: TGCGCCAGCAGCCCTAGCGCATGGGGAAACGAGCAGTACTTC.

This clonotype was detected only a few times. This chain uses TRBV20-1 with TRBJ1-6; D unresolved. This CDR3 spans 14 amino acids. Germline values: CDR1 DFQATT, CDR2 SNEGSKA (reference sequence). V lost 0 bases and J lost 6, with 9 bases in between. CDR3 in DNA: TGCAGTGCTAGAGATACGGCTGCTAATTCACCCCTCCACTTT. Translated: CSARDTAANSPLHF.

Written as DNA, the CDR3 is TGTGCCAGCAGCTTAAGTGGACAGTTCAGCAATCAGCCCCAGCATTTT. Its protein is CASSLSGQFSNQPQHF. The chain couples TRBV7-2 to TRBJ1-5, with a weak D call TRBD1 (6 bases). Per germline, CDR1 SGHTA and CDR2 FQGNSA. Trimming left V 2 bases short and J 1 base short, with 12 bases between. The CDR3 is made up of 16 amino acids.

The CDR3 bases are TGTGCTAGTGGTTTCGGATCCGGGAGGCTTGAGCAGTTCTTC. It is translated as CASGFGSGRLEQFF. This chain links TRBV12-5 with TRBJ2-1; the match to TRBD2 covers 7 bases. Germline assignment: CDR1 LGHNT and CDR2 FRNRAP. CDR3 size: 14 residues. V was pared by 3 bases and J by 9 bases, with 8 bases of the junction left unmatched.

This clonotype was counted a few times. V and J are TRBV5-1 and TRBJ2-7, with D perhaps TRBD1 (6 bases). The CDR3 runs 14 residues. V lost 3 bases and J 0 bases, leaving 10 bases between the germline ends. Germline V gene lookup returns CDR1 SGHRS and CDR2 YFSETQ. The CDR3 is CASSSQGYSYEQYF. The CDR3, as DNA: TGCGCCAGCAGCTCACAGGGCTACTCCTACGAGCAGTACTTC.

This clonotype has only a few counts. The V call is TRBV10-2, the J call TRBJ2-6; D uncertain. Per the germline V gene, CDR1 is WSHSY and CDR2 is SAAADI. The CDR3 loop spans 17 amino acids. Trimming left V 1 base short and J 2 bases short, with 12 bases between. CDR3 residues: CASSEWHLIAGANVLTF. The CDR3, as DNA: TGCGCCAGCAGTGAGTGGCATCTGATCGCTGGGGCCAACGTCCTGACTTTC.

This clonotype turned up a few times. The chain links TRBV29-1 to TRBJ2-7; D is possibly TRBD1 (6 bases). The CDR3 totals 13 residues. From germline, CDR1 is SQVTM and CDR2 ANQGSEA. V lost 4 bases to trimming and J lost 0 bases, with 10 bases between them. The CDR3 protein is CSVGTVHSYEQYF. In DNA form, the CDR3 reads TGCAGCGTTGGGACAGTCCACTCCTACGAGCAGTACTTC.

The chain couples TRBV5-1 to TRBJ2-1; a possible D gene is TRBD2 (5 bases). The CDR3 extends over 14 amino acids. Trimming shortened V by 4 bases and J by 9 bases, and 17 bases separated the two germline ends. CDR1 is SGHRS, CDR2 YFSETQ, per germline. The CDR3 nucleotides read TGCGCCAGCAGCCCATTGAGGGAAGTGGTTGAGCAGTTCTTC. This translates into CASSPLREVVEQFF.

This chain links TRBV7-9 with TRBJ2-1; TRBD2 might be the D (5 bases). The ends were cut back, 1 base at V and 1 base at J, with 11 bases in the middle. This CDR3 region has 16 residues. CDR1 SEHNR and CDR2 FQNEAQ come from the germline V gene (reference sequence). The CDR3 reads CASSLVTGKSYNEQFF. The DNA for the CDR3 is TGTGCCAGCAGCTTAGTAACGGGGAAATCCTACAATGAGCAGTTCTTC.

The CDR3 is CSVEDSGDRLQETQYF. CDR3 in DNA: TGCAGCGTTGAAGATTCTGGCGACCGCCTACAAGAGACCCAGTACTTC. The chain links TRBV29-1 to TRBJ2-5; D uncertain. The CDR3 sequence is 16 residues long. Germline CDR1 SQVTM, CDR2 ANQGSEA. V lost 0 bases and J lost 2, with 16 bases in between.

There are a few counts of this clonotype. The chain recombines TRBV24-1 with TRBJ2-1; 10 bases are shared with TRBD2. Trimming cost V 0 bases and J 3 bases; bases outside gene matches: 10. The germline CDR1 and CDR2 sequences are KGHDR and SFDVKD. The CDR3 length is 19 residues. The CDR3 loop is CATSDLSASGRVIYNEQFF. In nucleotides, the CDR3 is TGTGCCACCAGTGATTTGTCGGCCAGCGGGAGGGTGATCTACAATGAGCAGTTCTTC.

The chain links TRBV11-1 to TRBJ2-1, with 10 bases aligning to TRBD2. With 7 bases clipped from V and 4 bases from J, the junction kept 10 bases outside the gene matches. In germline, CDR1 is SGHAT, CDR2 FQDESV (reference sequence). The CDR3 spans 16 residues. CDR3 in DNA: TGTGCCAGCACCACCGGGACTAGCGCCGGATACAATGAGCAGTTCTTC. It specifies CASTTGTSAGYNEQFF.